The following is a TCR beta chain sequence with its context. V shed 3 bases, J shed 3 bases, and the junction held 7 bases outside the gene matches. Germline V CDR1 and CDR2: LNHDA, SQIVND (reference sequence). The CDR3 spans 17 residues. This record comes from a study of cytomegalovirus exposure and HLA in healthy donors. Use of 60 Vbeta and 13 Jbeta primers characterized the PCR. Method: immunoSEQ multiplex PCR; TCRdb's copy keeps in-frame clones and lacks some. This table holds approximately 200,000 clones, about 85% found once. Sequenced input: PBMCs. This chain uses TRBV19 with TRBJ1-5; 11 bases map to TRBD1. The TCR comes from a human donor in good health. The DNA for the CDR3 is TGTGCCAGTAGTATTAGGGAGGACAGGGGGCCCAATCAGCCCCAGCATTTT. It yields the protein CASSIREDRGPNQPQHF.